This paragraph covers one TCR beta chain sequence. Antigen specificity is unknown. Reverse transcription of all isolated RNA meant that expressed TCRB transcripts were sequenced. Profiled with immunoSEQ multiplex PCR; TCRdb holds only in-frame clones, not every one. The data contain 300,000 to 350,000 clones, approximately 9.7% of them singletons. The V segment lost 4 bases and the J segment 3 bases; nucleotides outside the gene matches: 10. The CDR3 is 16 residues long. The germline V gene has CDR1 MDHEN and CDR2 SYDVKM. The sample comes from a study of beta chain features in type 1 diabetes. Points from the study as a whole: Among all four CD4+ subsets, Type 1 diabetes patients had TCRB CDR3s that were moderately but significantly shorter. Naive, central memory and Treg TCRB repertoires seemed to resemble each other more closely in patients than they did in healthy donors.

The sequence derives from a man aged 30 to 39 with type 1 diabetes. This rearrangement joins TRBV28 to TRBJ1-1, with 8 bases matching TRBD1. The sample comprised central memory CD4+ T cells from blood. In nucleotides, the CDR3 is TGTGCCAGCAGTTCCCAGGGGGCGCGTCGGTACACTGAAGCTTTCTTT. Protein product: CASSSQGARRYTEAFF.